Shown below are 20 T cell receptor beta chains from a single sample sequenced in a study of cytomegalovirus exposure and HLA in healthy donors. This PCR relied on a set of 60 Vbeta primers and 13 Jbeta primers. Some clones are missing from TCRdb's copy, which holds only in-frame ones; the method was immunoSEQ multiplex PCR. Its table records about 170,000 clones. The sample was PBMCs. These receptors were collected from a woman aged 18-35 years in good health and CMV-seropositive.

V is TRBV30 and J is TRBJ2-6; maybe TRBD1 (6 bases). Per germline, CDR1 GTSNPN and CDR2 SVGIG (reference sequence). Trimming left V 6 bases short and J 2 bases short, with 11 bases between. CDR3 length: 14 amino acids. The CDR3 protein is CACQQGTGANVLTF. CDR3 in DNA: TGTGCCTGCCAGCAGGGGACTGGGGCCAACGTCCTGACTTTC.

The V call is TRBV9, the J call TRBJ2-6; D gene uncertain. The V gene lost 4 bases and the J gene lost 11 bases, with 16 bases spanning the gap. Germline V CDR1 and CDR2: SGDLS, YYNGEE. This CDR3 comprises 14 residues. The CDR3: CASSQDGVVDVLTF. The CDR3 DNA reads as TGTGCCAGCAGCCAAGACGGAGTCGTTGACGTCCTGACTTTC.

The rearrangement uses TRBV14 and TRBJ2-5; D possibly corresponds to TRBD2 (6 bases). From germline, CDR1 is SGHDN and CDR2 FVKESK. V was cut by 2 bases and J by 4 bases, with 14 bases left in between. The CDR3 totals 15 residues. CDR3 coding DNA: TGTGCCAGCAGCCAAAACACCGGGGGACGAGAGACCCAGTACTTC. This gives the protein CASSQNTGGRETQYF.

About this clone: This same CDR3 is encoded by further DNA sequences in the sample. The CDR3 DNA follows: TGCGCCAGCAGCCAGGGCAGGGGGCTCTACGAGCAGTACTTC. This sequence encodes CASSQGRGLYEQYF. V gene TRBV4-1 combines with J gene TRBJ2-7, with 8 bases matching TRBD1. The CDR3 loop spans 14 amino acids. The germline V gene encodes CDR1 MGHRA and CDR2 YSYEKL. V lost 3 bases and J lost 3; bases outside the gene matches: 4.

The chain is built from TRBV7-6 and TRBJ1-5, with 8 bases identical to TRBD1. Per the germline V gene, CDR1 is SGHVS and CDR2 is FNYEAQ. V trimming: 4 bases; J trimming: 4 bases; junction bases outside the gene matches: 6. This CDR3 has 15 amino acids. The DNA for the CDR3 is TGTGCCAGCAGCTCAGGGGGACAGGCTAATCAGCCCCAGCATTTT. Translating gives CASSSGGQANQPQHF.

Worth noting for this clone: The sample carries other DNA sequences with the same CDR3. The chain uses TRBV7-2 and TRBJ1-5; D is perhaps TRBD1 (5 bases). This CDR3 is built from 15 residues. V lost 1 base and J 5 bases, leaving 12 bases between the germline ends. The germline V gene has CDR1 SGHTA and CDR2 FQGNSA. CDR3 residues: CASSLVPGLDQPQHF. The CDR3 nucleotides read TGTGCCAGCAGCTTAGTCCCAGGGCTAGATCAGCCCCAGCATTTT. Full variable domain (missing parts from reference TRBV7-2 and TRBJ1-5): GAGVSQSPSNKVTEKGKDVELRCDPISGHTALYWYRQSLGQGLEFLIYFQGNSAPDKSGLPSDRFSAERTGGSVSTLTIQRTQQEDSAVYLCASSLVPGLDQPQHFGDGTRLSIL.

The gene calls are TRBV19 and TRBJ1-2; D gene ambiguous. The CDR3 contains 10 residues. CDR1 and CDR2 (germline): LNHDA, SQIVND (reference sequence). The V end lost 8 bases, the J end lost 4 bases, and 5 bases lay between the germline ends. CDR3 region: CASLVYGYTF. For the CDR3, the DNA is TGTGCCAGTCTAGTCTATGGCTACACCTTC.

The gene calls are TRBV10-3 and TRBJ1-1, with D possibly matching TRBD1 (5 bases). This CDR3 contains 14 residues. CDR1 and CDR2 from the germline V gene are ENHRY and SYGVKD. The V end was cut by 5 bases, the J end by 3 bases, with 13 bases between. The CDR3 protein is CAISLDGGDTEAFF. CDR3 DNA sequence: TGTGCCATCAGTCTTGACGGGGGGGACACTGAAGCTTTCTTT.

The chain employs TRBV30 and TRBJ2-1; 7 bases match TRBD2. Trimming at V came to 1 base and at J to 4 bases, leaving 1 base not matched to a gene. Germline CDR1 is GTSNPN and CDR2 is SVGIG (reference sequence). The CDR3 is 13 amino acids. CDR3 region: CAWSGLAYNEQFF. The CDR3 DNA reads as TGTGCCTGGAGTGGACTAGCATACAATGAGCAGTTCTTC.

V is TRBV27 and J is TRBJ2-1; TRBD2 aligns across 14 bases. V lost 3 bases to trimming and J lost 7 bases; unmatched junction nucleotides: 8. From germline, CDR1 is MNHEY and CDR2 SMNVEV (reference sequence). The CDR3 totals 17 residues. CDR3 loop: CASSFPGLAGVRNEQFF. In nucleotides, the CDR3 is TGTGCCAGCAGTTTCCCGGGACTAGCGGGAGTTCGAAATGAGCAGTTCTTC.

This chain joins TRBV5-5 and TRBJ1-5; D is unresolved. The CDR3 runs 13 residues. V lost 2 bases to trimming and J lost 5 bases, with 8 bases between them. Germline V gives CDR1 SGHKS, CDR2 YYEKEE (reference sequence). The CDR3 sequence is CASSLNSDQPQHF. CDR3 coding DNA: TGTGCCAGCAGCTTAAATTCGGATCAGCCCCAGCATTTT.

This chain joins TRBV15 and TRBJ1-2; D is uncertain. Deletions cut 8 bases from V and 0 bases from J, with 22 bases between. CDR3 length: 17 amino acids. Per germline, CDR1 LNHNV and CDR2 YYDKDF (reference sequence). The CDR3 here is CATAKVDKTFTNYGYTF. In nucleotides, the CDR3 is TGTGCCACCGCTAAAGTTGACAAAACCTTTACTAACTATGGCTACACCTTC. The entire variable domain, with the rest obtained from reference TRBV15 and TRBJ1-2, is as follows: DAMVIQNPRYQVTQFGKPVTLSCSQTLNHNVMYWYQQKSSQAPKLLFHYYDKDFNNEADTPDNFQSRRPNTSFCFLDIRSPGLGDTAMYLCATAKVDKTFTNYGYTFGSGTRLTVV.

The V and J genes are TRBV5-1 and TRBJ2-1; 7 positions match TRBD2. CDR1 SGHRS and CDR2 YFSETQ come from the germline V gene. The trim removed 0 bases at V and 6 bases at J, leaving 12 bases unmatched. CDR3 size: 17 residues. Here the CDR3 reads CASSLASGRAGRNEQFF. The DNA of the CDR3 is TGCGCCAGCAGCTTGGCATCGGGGAGGGCCGGTCGCAATGAGCAGTTCTTC.

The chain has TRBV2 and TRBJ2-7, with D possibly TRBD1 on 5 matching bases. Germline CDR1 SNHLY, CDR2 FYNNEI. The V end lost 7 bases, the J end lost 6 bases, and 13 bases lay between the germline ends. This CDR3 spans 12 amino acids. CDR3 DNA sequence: TGTGCCAGCAATGGACACCTTTCCGAGCAGTACTTC. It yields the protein CASNGHLSEQYF.

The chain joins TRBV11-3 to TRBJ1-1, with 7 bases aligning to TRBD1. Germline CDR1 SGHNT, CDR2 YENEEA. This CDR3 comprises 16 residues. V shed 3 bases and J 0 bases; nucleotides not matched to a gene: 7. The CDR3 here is CASSFPSTGMNTEAFF. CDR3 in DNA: TGTGCCAGCAGCTTTCCATCGACAGGGATGAACACTGAAGCTTTCTTT.

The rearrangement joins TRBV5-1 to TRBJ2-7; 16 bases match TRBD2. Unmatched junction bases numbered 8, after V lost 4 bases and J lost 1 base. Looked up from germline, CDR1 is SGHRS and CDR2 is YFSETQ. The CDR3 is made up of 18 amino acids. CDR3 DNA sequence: TGCGCCAGCAGCCCCTCGGGACTAGCGGGAGGGTGGTCCTACGAGCAGTACTTC. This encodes CASSPSGLAGGWSYEQYF.

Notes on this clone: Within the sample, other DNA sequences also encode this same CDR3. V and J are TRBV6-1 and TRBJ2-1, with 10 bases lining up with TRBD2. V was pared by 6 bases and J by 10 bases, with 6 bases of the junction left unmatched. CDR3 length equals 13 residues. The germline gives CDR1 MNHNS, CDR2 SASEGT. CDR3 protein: CASRGLAGDEQFF. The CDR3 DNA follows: TGTGCCAGCAGAGGGCTAGCGGGGGACGAGCAGTTCTTC.

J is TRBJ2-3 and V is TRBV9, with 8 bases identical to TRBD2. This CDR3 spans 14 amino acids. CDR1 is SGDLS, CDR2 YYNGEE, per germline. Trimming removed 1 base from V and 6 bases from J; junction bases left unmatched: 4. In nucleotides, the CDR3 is TGTGCCAGCAGCGTAAGCGGGAGAGGCGATACGCAGTATTTT. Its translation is CASSVSGRGDTQYF.

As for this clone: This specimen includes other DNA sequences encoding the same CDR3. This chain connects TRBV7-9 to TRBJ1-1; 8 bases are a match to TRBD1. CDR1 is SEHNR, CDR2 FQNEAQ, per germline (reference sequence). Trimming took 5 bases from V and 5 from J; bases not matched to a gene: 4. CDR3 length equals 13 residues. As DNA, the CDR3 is TGTGCCAGCAGCCTGGACAGGGAAACTGAAGCTTTCTTT. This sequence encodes CASSLDRETEAFF.

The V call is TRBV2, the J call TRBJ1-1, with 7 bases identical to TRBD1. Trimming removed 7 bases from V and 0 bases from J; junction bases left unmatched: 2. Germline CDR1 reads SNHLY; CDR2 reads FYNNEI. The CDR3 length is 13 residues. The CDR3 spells CASTQGVNTEAFF. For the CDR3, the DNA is TGTGCCAGCACCCAGGGGGTGAACACTGAAGCTTTCTTT.